This T cell receptor (beta chain) stems from a study of blood T cell repertoires in COVID-19. Study-level information: The cDNA or gDNA used as material had been derived from T cells, B-cell-depleted T cells, or PBMCs.

The protocol was immunoSEQ multiplex PCR, while the TCRdb copy is restricted to in-frame clones and leaves out a portion. The data hold 70,000 to 100,000 clones, with roughly 89% observed a single time. In germline, CDR1 is MNHEY, CDR2 SMNVEV (reference sequence). CDR3 length: 13 residues. After removal of 10 bases from V and 7 bases from J, the junction contained 5 bases not matched to a gene. The rearrangement uses TRBV27 and TRBJ1-6; 9 bases agree with TRBD1. The TCR originated in a woman of 80 years or more with active or convalescent COVID-19. Material: peripheral blood. CDR3 bases: TGTGCCACCAACGGGACAGGGAATTCACCCCTCCACTTT. Its translation is CATNGTGNSPLHF.